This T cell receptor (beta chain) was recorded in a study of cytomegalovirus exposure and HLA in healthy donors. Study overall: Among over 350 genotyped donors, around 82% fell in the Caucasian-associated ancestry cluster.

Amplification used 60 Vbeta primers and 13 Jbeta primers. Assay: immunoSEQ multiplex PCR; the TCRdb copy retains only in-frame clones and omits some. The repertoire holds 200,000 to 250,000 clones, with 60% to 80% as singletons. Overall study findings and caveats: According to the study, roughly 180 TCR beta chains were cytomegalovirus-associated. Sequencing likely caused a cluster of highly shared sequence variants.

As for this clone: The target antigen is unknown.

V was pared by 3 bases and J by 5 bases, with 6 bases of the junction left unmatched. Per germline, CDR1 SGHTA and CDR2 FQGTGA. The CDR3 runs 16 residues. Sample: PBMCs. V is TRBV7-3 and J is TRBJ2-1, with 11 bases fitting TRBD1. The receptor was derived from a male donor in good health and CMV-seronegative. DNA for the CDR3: TGTGCCAGCAGCTTCTTACGGGGACAGGGGGACAATGAGCAGTTCTTC. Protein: CASSFLRGQGDNEQFF.